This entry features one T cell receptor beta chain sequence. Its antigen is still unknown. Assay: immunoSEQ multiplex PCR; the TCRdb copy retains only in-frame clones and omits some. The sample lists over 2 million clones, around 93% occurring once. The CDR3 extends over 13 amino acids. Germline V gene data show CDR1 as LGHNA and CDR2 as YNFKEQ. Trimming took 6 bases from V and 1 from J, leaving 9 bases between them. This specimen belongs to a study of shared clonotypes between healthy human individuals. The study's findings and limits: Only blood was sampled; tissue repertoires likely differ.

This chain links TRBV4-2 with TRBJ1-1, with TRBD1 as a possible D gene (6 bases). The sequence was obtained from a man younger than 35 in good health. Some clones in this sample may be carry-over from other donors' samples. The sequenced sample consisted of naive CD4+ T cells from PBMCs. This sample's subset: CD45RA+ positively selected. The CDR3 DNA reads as TGTGCCAGCAGTCCGGGACAGAACACTGAAGCTTTCTTT. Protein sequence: CASSPGQNTEAFF.